Following are 2 T cell receptor beta chains from one sample sequenced in a study of CD8+CD57+ T cells in acquired aplastic anemia. Both TCR beta VDJ combination and CDR3 sequence profiling were carried out. Genomic DNA was the template for this profiling. TCRdb ran MiXCR on the reads and lists one entry per CDR3 protein. The repertoire has hundreds of thousands of distinct CDR3 sequences, about 70% of them found once; the top ten carry 3% to 4.5%. Input material: sorted CD4+, CD8+, or CD8+CD57+ T cells (not recorded which) from PBMCs. The receptors come from a human donor in good health, serving as a control.

J is TRBJ1-6 and V is TRBV10-3; D unclear. CDR3 length: 14 residues. Germline CDR1 and CDR2: ENHRY and SYGVKD. V was cut by 2 bases and J by 6 bases, with 8 bases left in between. The CDR3 nucleotides read TGTGCCATCAGTGAGGTCGGCAGTAATTCACCCCTCCACTTT. Its protein product is CAISEVGSNSPLHF.

This clonotype has just one count. No DNA is shown, since the ends of the CDR3 on it are uncertain; the CDR3 is the one TCRdb lists. The V and J genes are TRBV7-2 and TRBJ2-1; TRBD2, the D gene given by the table, was not confirmed from the DNA. The germline V gene has CDR1 SGHTA and CDR2 FQGNSA. From its first to its last residue, the CDR3 has 22 amino acids. CDR3 region: CASSVYRRSGYTFAGGRDEQFF.